The rows below give T cell receptor beta chains drawn from one sample of a study of OX40 agonist ivuxolimab in advanced cancers. Here immunoSEQ multiplex PCR was the method, and the copy in TCRdb shows in-frame clones only, minus some. The sample lists tens of thousands of clones, 70% to 85% occurring once. The source was CD4+ or CD8+ T cells sorted from blood, collected in a trial of the OX40 agonist ivuxolimab. The receptors here all came from an adult with an advanced solid tumor such as melanoma, head and neck, liver or kidney cancer. CDR3s include the opening cysteine and the closing phenylalanine or tryptophan.

j_gene: TRBJ1-2
v_gene: TRBV28
CDR3aa: CASSLLGNRGYGYTF

j_gene: TRBJ2-3
v_gene: TRBV25-1
CDR3aa: CASRGTGSPDTQYF

j_gene: TRBJ1-1
v_gene: TRBV5-1
CDR3aa: CASSSDRGNTEAFF

j_gene: TRBJ2-7
v_gene: TRBV19
CDR3aa: CASSDAGTRVSYEQYF

j_gene: TRBJ1-1
v_gene: TRBV6-1
CDR3aa: CASSDRQGAEAFF

j_gene: TRBJ2-1
v_gene: TRBV19
CDR3aa: CASSMSRTSFGSYNEQFF

j_gene: TRBJ2-1
v_gene: TRBV4-2
CDR3aa: CASSQDWTSGVGEQFF

j_gene: TRBJ2-3
v_gene: TRBV11-2
CDR3aa: CASSSPLAGGDTQYF

j_gene: TRBJ1-1
v_gene: TRBV18
CDR3aa: CASSPIRAPNTEAFF

j_gene: TRBJ2-7
v_gene: TRBV29-1
CDR3aa: CSVRSTSADEQYF

j_gene: TRBJ1-5
v_gene: TRBV19
CDR3aa: CASHIRAGGQPQHF

j_gene: TRBJ2-1
v_gene: TRBV19
CDR3aa: CASNREGGGYEQFF

j_gene: TRBJ1-1
v_gene: TRBV7-2
CDR3aa: CASSLGVVEAFF

j_gene: TRBJ1-2
v_gene: TRBV7-9
CDR3aa: CASSSTGGVNGYTF

j_gene: TRBJ2-7
v_gene: TRBV11-1
CDR3aa: CASSLDLGEQYF

j_gene: TRBJ2-7
v_gene: TRBV5-1
CDR3aa: CASSLPGQVSEQYF

j_gene: TRBJ1-2
v_gene: TRBV18
CDR3aa: CASSPRQGWENYGYTF

j_gene: TRBJ2-7
v_gene: TRBV28
CDR3aa: CASSSGTSGRPEQYF

j_gene: TRBJ2-5
v_gene: TRBV27
CDR3aa: CASRSTLAQETQYF

j_gene: TRBJ1-2
v_gene: TRBV5-5
CDR3aa: CASSSNGQPRPYGYTF

j_gene: TRBJ2-3
v_gene: TRBV29-1
CDR3aa: CSVDVGTQYF

j_gene: TRBJ2-6
v_gene: TRBV30
CDR3aa: CAWRRGRASSGANVLTF

j_gene: TRBJ2-7
v_gene: TRBV21-1
CDR3aa: CASSKAQNGSYEQYF

j_gene: TRBJ1-4
v_gene: TRBV2
CDR3aa: CASSTHGGTNEKLFF

j_gene: TRBJ1-1
v_gene: TRBV6-5
CDR3aa: CASSYSTPATEAFF

j_gene: TRBJ2-3
v_gene: TRBV6-1
CDR3aa: CASSERGGGSTDTQYF

j_gene: TRBJ2-1
v_gene: TRBV7-9
CDR3aa: CASSPYLRTGYNEQFF

j_gene: TRBJ1-1
v_gene: TRBV5-1
CDR3aa: CASSLEVRTEAFF

j_gene: TRBJ2-7
v_gene: TRBV7-2
CDR3aa: CASSLRGRAYEQYF

j_gene: TRBJ2-3
v_gene: TRBV2
CDR3aa: CASGQPLTDTQYF

j_gene: TRBJ1-1
v_gene: TRBV19
CDR3aa: CASSISAGTSEAFF

j_gene: TRBJ2-5
v_gene: TRBV5-1
CDR3aa: CASSLAGRGISETQYF

j_gene: TRBJ2-3
v_gene: TRBV18
CDR3aa: CASSLSGSRSTDTQYF

j_gene: TRBJ2-1
v_gene: TRBV11-1
CDR3aa: CASSLPRGKRLAGVSEQFF

j_gene: TRBJ1-1
v_gene: TRBV6-1
CDR3aa: CASDARGGVNTEAFF

j_gene: TRBJ2-5
v_gene: TRBV27
CDR3aa: CASSLTSRGRGGETQYF

j_gene: TRBJ2-2
v_gene: TRBV11-2
CDR3aa: CASSLRLAGVVTGELFF

j_gene: TRBJ2-3
v_gene: TRBV6-1
CDR3aa: CASSPRTGMTDTQYF

j_gene: TRBJ2-7
v_gene: TRBV18
CDR3aa: CASSSPSSYEQYF

j_gene: TRBJ2-1
v_gene: TRBV11-3
CDR3aa: CASSPGGTGGNEQFF

j_gene: TRBJ2-2
v_gene: TRBV11-2
CDR3aa: CASSPFTGRNTGELFF

j_gene: TRBJ1-3
v_gene: TRBV2
CDR3aa: CASSVTGNTIYF

j_gene: TRBJ2-7
v_gene: TRBV5-8
CDR3aa: CASSLALAGGPGEQYF

j_gene: TRBJ1-1
v_gene: TRBV18
CDR3aa: CASSQTTNTEAFF

j_gene: TRBJ2-1
v_gene: TRBV27
CDR3aa: CASSQGLGNNEQFF

j_gene: TRBJ1-3
v_gene: TRBV18
CDR3aa: CASSPPVPFPGNTIYF

j_gene: TRBJ2-1
v_gene: TRBV19
CDR3aa: CASLSPLRGNEQFF

j_gene: TRBJ2-4
v_gene: TRBV11-2
CDR3aa: CASSPQSQNIQYF

j_gene: TRBJ1-1
v_gene: TRBV11-3
CDR3aa: CASSSPRGNTEAFF

j_gene: TRBJ2-1
v_gene: TRBV6-5
CDR3aa: CASRRQGARNEQFF

j_gene: TRBJ1-2
v_gene: TRBV6-4
CDR3aa: CASSASQGYYGYTF

j_gene: TRBJ2-5
v_gene: TRBV5-4
CDR3aa: CASSLQGEGETQYF

j_gene: TRBJ2-3
v_gene: TRBV7-2
CDR3aa: CASSGGGQGADTQYF

j_gene: TRBJ2-2
v_gene: TRBV25-1
CDR3aa: CASSEGTVRTGELFF